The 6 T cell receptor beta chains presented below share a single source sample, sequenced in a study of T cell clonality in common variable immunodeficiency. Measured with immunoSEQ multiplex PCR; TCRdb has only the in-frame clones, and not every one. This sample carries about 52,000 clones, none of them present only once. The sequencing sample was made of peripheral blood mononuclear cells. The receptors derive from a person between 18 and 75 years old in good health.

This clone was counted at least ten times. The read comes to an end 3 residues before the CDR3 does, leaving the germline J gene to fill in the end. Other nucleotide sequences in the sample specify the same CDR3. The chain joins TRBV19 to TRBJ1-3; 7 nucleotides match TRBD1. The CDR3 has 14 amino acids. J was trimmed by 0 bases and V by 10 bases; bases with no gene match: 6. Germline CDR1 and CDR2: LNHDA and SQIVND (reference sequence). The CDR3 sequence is CATRTGHSGNTIYF. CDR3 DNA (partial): TGTGCCACCAGGACAGGACACTCTGGAAACACC.

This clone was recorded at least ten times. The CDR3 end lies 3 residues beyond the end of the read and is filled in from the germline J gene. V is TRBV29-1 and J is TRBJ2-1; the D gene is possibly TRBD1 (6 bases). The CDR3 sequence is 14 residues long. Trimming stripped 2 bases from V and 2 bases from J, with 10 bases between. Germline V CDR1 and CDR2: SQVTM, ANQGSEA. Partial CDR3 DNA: TGCAGCGTTGAACCACAGGGTACCTACAATGAG. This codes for CSVEPQGTYNE. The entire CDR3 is CSVEPQGTYNEQFF.

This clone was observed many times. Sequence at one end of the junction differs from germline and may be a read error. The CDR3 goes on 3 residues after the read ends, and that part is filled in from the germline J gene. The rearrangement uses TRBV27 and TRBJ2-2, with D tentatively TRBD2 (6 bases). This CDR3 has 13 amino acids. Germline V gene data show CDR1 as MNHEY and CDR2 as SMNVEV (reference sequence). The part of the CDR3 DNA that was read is TGTGCCAGCAGCCGAACGGGGGTCGGGGGG. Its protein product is CASSRTGVGG. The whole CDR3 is CASSRTGVGGLFF.

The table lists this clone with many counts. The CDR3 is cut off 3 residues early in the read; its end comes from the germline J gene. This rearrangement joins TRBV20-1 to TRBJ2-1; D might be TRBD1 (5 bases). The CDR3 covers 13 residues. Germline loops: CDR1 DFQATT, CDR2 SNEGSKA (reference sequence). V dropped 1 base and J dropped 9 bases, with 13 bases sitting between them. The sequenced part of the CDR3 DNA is TGCAGTGCTAGAGTGGGGTCTGGGGCTGAG. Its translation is CSARVGSGAE. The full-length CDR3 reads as CSARVGSGAEQFF.

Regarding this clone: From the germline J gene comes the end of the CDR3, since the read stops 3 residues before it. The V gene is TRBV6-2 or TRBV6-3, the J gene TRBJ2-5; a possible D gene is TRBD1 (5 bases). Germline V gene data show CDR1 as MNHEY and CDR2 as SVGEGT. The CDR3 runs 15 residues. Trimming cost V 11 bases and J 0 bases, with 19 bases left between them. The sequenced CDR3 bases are TGTGCCTCCCAAGGTGCAGGGCAGTACCAAGAGACC. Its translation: CASQGAGQYQET. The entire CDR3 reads CASQGAGQYQETQYF.

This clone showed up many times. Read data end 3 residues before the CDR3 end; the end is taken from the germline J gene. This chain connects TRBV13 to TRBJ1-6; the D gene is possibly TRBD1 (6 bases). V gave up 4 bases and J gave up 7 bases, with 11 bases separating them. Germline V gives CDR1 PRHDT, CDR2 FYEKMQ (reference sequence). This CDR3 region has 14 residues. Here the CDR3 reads CASSWQGLNSPLHF. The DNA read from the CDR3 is TGTGCCAGCAGCTGGCAGGGGTTAAATTCACCC.